This T cell receptor beta chain was captured by sequencing in a study of OX40 agonist ivuxolimab in advanced cancers. In the study overall: People in dose escalation had one of these cancers: hepatocellular carcinoma, melanoma, renal cell or head and neck cancer.

The method was immunoSEQ multiplex PCR; TCRdb's version includes in-frame clones alone and lacks a portion of them. Found here are tens of thousands of clones, roughly 84% of them singletons; the top ten hold 4% to 6%. About this clone itself: Its target is not known.

The CDR3 is made up of 13 amino acids. The V gene's germline CDR1 is SGHRS and CDR2 YFSETQ. V was trimmed by 4 bases and J by 6 bases, leaving 14 bases between them. Study-level results: Nonresponders, in some cases, also had low normalized T-cell clonal expansion.

The gene calls are TRBV5-1 and TRBJ2-7; the D gene is possibly TRBD2 (5 bases). Sequenced here: CD4+ or CD8+ T cells sorted from blood, sampled in a trial of the OX40 agonist ivuxolimab. The receptor's source is an adult with an advanced solid tumor such as melanoma, head and neck, liver or kidney cancer. The CDR3 loop is CASSGWTAGEQYF. The CDR3 nucleotides read TGCGCCAGCAGCGGATGGACGGCGGGCGAGCAGTACTTC.